This TCR beta chain appears in the sequencing data of a study of cytomegalovirus exposure and HLA in healthy donors. Notes on the study in general: In a later analysis, several top co-occurrence clusters appeared linked to parvovirus B19, influenza, CMV and Epstein-Barr virus.

Researchers ran the PCR with 60 Vbeta and 13 Jbeta primers. Assay: immunoSEQ multiplex PCR; the TCRdb copy retains only in-frame clones and omits some. The table shows around 80,000 clones, with approximately 65% occurring only once. Germline values: CDR1 SNHLY, CDR2 FYNNEI. V gave up 3 bases and J gave up 4 bases, with 15 bases separating them. The CDR3 runs 16 residues. Turning to this clone: Antigen: not known.

This sequence was found in a male donor in good health and CMV-seropositive. The chain combines TRBV2 with TRBJ2-2, with a tentative D call TRBD2 (6 bases). Sequencing was performed on PBMCs. The CDR3 region is CASSDGGRMVTGELFF. The CDR3 DNA is TGTGCCAGCAGTGACGGGGGTAGGATGGTCACCGGGGAGCTGTTTTTT.